The 20 T cell receptor beta chains listed next were all sequenced from one sample in a study of blood T cell repertoires in COVID-19. The protocol was immunoSEQ multiplex PCR, while the TCRdb copy is restricted to in-frame clones and leaves out a portion. The table shows 62,000 or so clones, with more than 60% occurring only once. Material for sequencing was peripheral blood. Every receptor here comes from a human donor in a cohort sampled during active COVID-19.

This sequence joins TRBV30 and TRBJ2-7; 8 bases match TRBD2. CDR1 and CDR2 from the germline V gene are GTSNPN and SVGIG (reference sequence). The CDR3 covers 12 residues. Losses at the gene ends were 3 bases for V and 4 bases for J; bases not matched to a gene: 2. The CDR3 here is CAWSGGAYEQYF. DNA of the CDR3: TGTGCCTGGAGCGGGGGGGCATACGAGCAGTACTTC.

This clone was seen more than once but under ten times. This chain connects TRBV13 to TRBJ1-3; 7 nucleotides align to TRBD1. Trimming cost V 5 bases and J 4 bases; bases outside gene matches: 5. This CDR3 has 14 residues. Germline CDR1 is PRHDT and CDR2 is FYEKMQ (reference sequence). CDR3 sequence (DNA): TGTGCCAGCAGCCCCGGGACAGTCGGAAACACCATATATTTT. Amino acid sequence: CASSPGTVGNTIYF.

This chain joins TRBV6-5 and TRBJ2-1, with D tentatively TRBD2 (6 bases). The germline V and J ends were trimmed by 8 bases and 5 bases, with 19 bases remaining between them. The CDR3 runs to 15 residues. CDR1 is MNHEY and CDR2 is SVGAGI in the germline V gene. CDR3 amino acids: CASYESGGTHNEQFF. For the CDR3, the DNA is TGTGCCAGCTATGAGAGCGGCGGGACGCACAATGAGCAGTTCTTC.

The chain carries TRBV6-2 or TRBV6-3 and TRBJ2-7; 7 bases are shared with TRBD2. This CDR3 is built from 17 residues. Germline CDR1 is MNHEY and CDR2 is SVGEGT. V gave up 0 bases and J gave up 4 bases; unmatched junction bases: 12. The CDR3 reads CASSYSLQTSNGYEQYF. In DNA, the CDR3 is TGTGCCAGCAGTTACTCCCTCCAGACTAGCAACGGGTACGAGCAGTACTTC.

The chain carries TRBV7-9 and TRBJ2-2, with TRBD1 matching 10 bases. The CDR3 consists of 16 residues. V lost 5 bases, J lost 6 bases, and 9 bases stayed unmatched. CDR1 and CDR2 from the germline V gene are SEHNR and FQNEAQ (reference sequence). The CDR3 nucleotides read TGTGCCAGCAGCCTGGGACAGGGGCCGGGGGCCGGGGAGCTGTTTTTT. Translation gives CASSLGQGPGAGELFF.

This sequence joins TRBV2 and TRBJ2-2; 10 nucleotides line up with TRBD2. CDR3 length: 14 residues. The trim removed 10 bases at V and 1 base at J, leaving 3 bases unmatched. CDR1 and CDR2 from the germline V gene are SNHLY and FYNNEI. In DNA form, the CDR3 reads TGTGCCATCCAGCGGGGGGGGAACACCGGGGAGCTGTTTTTT. This codes for CAIQRGGNTGELFF.

The chain combines TRBV10-3 with TRBJ1-3, with TRBD1 as a possible D gene (6 bases). Germline V CDR1 and CDR2: ENHRY, SYGVKD. Trimming pared 11 bases from V and 4 bases from J, leaving 15 bases between. There are 13 residues in the CDR3. The CDR3 sequence is CAVAGTIGNTIYF. CDR3 nucleotides: TGTGCCGTAGCCGGGACAATAGGAAACACCATATATTTT.

This chain connects TRBV28 to TRBJ1-2, with TRBD1 identical over 7 bases. After removal of 6 bases from V and 0 bases from J, the junction contained 4 bases not matched to a gene. Germline lookup yields CDR1 MDHEN and CDR2 SYDVKM. CDR3 length: 14 amino acids. The CDR3 region is CASSRDRSNYGYTF. The CDR3 DNA is TGTGCCAGCAGCCGGGACAGATCTAACTATGGCTACACCTTC.

The chain couples TRBV5-1 to TRBJ2-7; 7 nucleotides line up with TRBD1. The V segment lost 4 bases and the J segment 7 bases; nucleotides outside the gene matches: 8. The germline V gene encodes CDR1 SGHRS and CDR2 YFSETQ. The CDR3 extends over 13 amino acids. CDR3 nucleotides: TGCGCCAGCAGCACGGGACAGAGAACGGAGCAGTACTTC. This codes for CASSTGQRTEQYF.

The chain is built from TRBV6-1 and TRBJ2-3; TRBD2 aligns across 8 bases. Germline V gene data show CDR1 as MNHNS and CDR2 as SASEGT. This CDR3 comprises 18 residues. J was trimmed by 3 bases and V by 4 bases; bases with no gene match: 15. Here the CDR3 DNA reads TGTGCCAGCAGTGTCCCCCCTCGGAGCGGGGGCGGGACAGATACGCAGTATTTT. Translation gives CASSVPPRSGGGTDTQYF.

This clone was recorded a few times. Compared with germline, one end of the junction differs, possibly owing to a read error. The CDR3 spells CASSPQGASNQPQHF. In nucleotides, the CDR3 is TGTGCCAGCTCCCCACAGGGGGCCAGCAATCAGCCCCAGCATTTT. The chain uses TRBV18 and TRBJ1-5; 9 positions agree with TRBD1. Germline CDR1 reads KGHSH; CDR2 reads LQKENI. The CDR3 loop spans 15 amino acids.

This chain links TRBV5-1 with TRBJ1-4, with 8 bases identical to TRBD1. The V gene's germline CDR1 is SGHRS and CDR2 YFSETQ. The CDR3 loop spans 15 amino acids. The ends lost 4 bases at V and 8 bases at J; junction bases unmatched: 10. The CDR3 reads CASSTSGGSGEKLFF. Here the CDR3 DNA reads TGCGCCAGCAGCACCTCAGGGGGCAGTGGAGAAAAACTGTTTTTT.

The chain links TRBV9 to TRBJ1-1; 7 bases line up with TRBD1. The CDR3 runs 15 residues. The V segment lost 3 bases and the J segment 4 bases; nucleotides outside the gene matches: 9. Germline values: CDR1 SGDLS, CDR2 YYNGEE. The CDR3 nucleotides read TGTGCCAGCAGCGAGACAGGGAGTCGCGGCACTGAAGCTTTCTTT. This translates into CASSETGSRGTEAFF.

J is TRBJ1-1 and V is TRBV3-1 (or the pseudogene TRBV3-2); D is unclear. CDR1 and CDR2 from the germline V gene are LGHDT and YNNKEL (reference sequence). Trimming pared 10 bases from V and 1 base from J, leaving 13 bases between. The CDR3 covers 13 residues. Here the CDR3 reads CATSWRENTEAFF. The CDR3 bases are TGTGCCACCTCCTGGCGGGAGAACACTGAAGCTTTCTTT.

The table lists this clone with a few counts. The V call is TRBV6-1, the J call TRBJ1-6; tentatively, D is TRBD1 (5 bases). With 1 base removed from V and 10 bases from J, the gap between germline ends came to 14 bases. The CDR3 spans 15 residues. Per the germline V gene, CDR1 is MNHNS and CDR2 is SASEGT. This CDR3 reads CASSEGSGRPSPLHF. DNA of the CDR3: TGTGCCAGCAGTGAAGGTTCAGGGCGCCCGTCACCCCTCCACTTT.

The chain employs TRBV7-2 and TRBJ1-1; D possibly corresponds to TRBD1 (6 bases). Germline values: CDR1 SGHTA, CDR2 FQGNSA. The CDR3 consists of 13 residues. The germline V and J ends were trimmed by 8 bases and 1 base, with 11 bases remaining between them. The CDR3 coding sequence is TGTGCCAGCCGCCTACAGGGGAACACTGAAGCTTTCTTT. Protein product: CASRLQGNTEAFF. Combining the CDR3 with reference TRBV7-2 and TRBJ1-1 gives the whole variable domain GAGVSQSPSNKVTEKGKDVELRCDPISGHTALYWYRQSLGQGLEFLIYFQGNSAPDKSGLPSDRFSAERTGGSVSTLTIQRTQQEDSAVYLCASRLQGNTEAFFGQGTRLTVV.

The chain joins TRBV7-9 to TRBJ2-1; 12 bases fit TRBD2. The CDR3 spans 16 residues. Germline CDR1 and CDR2: SEHNR and FQNEAQ (reference sequence). J was trimmed by 7 bases and V by 1 base; bases with no gene match: 5. The CDR3 bases are TGTGCCAGCAGCTTAGGTTCTAGCGGGGGGGCGAATGAGCAGTTCTTC. Translated, it gives CASSLGSSGGANEQFF.

V gene TRBV19 combines with J gene TRBJ1-5, with 8 bases matching TRBD1. Germline V gene sequence: CDR1 LNHDA, CDR2 SQIVND (reference sequence). The CDR3 length is 13 residues. The J segment lost 2 bases and the V segment lost 7 bases, leaving 1 base of the junction unmatched. Written as DNA, the CDR3 is TGTGCCAGTACGGGACAGGGCAATCAGCCCCAGCATTTT. Protein product: CASTGQGNQPQHF. Based on the CDR3 plus reference TRBV19 and TRBJ1-5, the full variable domain is DGGITQSPKYLFRKEGQNVTLSCEQNLNHDAMYWYRQDPGQGLRLIYYSQIVNDFQKGDIAEGYSVSREKKESFPLTVTSAQKNPTAFYLCASTGQGNQPQHFGDGTRLSIL.

This chain uses TRBV19 with TRBJ1-5; D is perhaps TRBD1 (5 bases). The CDR3 is 16 residues long. V lost 9 bases and J lost 0, with 18 bases in between. CDR1 is LNHDA, CDR2 SQIVND, per germline (reference sequence). CDR3 sequence: CASLETAAISNQPQHF. As DNA, the CDR3 is TGTGCCAGCTTAGAGACAGCAGCCATTAGCAATCAGCCCCAGCATTTT.

V usage is TRBV13 and J usage is TRBJ2-5; a possible D gene is TRBD2 (6 bases). Germline values: CDR1 PRHDT, CDR2 FYEKMQ (reference sequence). V was pared by 2 bases and J by 1 base, with 11 bases between. The CDR3 loop spans 15 amino acids. CDR3 coding DNA: TGTGCCAGCAGCTTAAGGAGGGGTACCCAAGAGACCCAGTACTTC. Translation: CASSLRRGTQETQYF.